This T cell receptor beta chain was identified during a study of T cell responses to AZD1222 COVID-19 vaccine. General study results and limits: Breadth and depth of Spike-specific TCRs rose after two AZD1222 doses. CD4 TCRs associated with vaccination spanned spike, dominating at 160-218 and 743-854.

A remark on this clone: Its antigen is undetermined.

Assay used: immunoSEQ multiplex PCR; TCRdb lists only in-frame clones, some missing. The sample shows some 170,000 clones, about nine tenths of them seen only once. V dropped 2 bases and J dropped 3; count of bases not matched to a gene: 3. This CDR3 is built from 14 residues. CDR1 SGHTS and CDR2 YDEGEE come from the germline V gene. The chain joins TRBV5-8 to TRBJ2-7, with TRBD1 matching over 9 bases. This material consisted of peripheral blood, taken 28 days after the second AZD1222 dose. This sequence originates from an adult who received the AZD1222 COVID-19 vaccine. Here the CDR3 DNA reads TGTGCCAGCAGCTTCGACAGGGGGGACTACGAGCAGTACTTC. Amino acids: CASSFDRGDYEQYF.